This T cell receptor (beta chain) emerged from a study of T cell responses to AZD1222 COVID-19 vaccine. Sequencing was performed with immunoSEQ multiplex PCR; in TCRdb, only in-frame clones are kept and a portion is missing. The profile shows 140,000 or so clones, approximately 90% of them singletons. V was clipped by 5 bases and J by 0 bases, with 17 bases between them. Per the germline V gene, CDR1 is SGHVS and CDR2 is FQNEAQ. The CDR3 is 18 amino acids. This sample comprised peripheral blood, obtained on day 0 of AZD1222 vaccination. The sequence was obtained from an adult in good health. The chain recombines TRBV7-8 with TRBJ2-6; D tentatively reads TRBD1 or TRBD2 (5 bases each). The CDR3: CASSVRDGQFSGANVLTF. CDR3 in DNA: TGTGCCAGCAGCGTCCGGGACGGTCAATTCTCTGGGGCCAACGTCCTGACTTTC.